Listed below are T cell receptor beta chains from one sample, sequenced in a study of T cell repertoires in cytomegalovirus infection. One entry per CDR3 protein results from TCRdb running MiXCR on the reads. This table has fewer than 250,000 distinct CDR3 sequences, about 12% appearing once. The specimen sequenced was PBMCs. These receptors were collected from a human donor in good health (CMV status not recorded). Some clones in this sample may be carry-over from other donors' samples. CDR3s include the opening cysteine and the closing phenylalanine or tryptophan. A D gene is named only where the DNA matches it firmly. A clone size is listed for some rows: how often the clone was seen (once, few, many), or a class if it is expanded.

CASTQGVGETGELFF	TGTGCCAGCACCCAAGGGGTGGGAGAGACCGGGGAGCTGTTTTTT	NA	many	TRBV7-2	TRBJ2-2
CASSRRSHARVGTGELFF	TGTGCCAGCAGCCGACGATCTCACGCGCGGGTAGGGACCGGGGAGCTGTTTTTT	NA	NA	TRBV7-2	TRBJ2-2
CASSRQGSYEKLFF	TGTGCCAGCAGCCGACAGGGATCGTATGAAAAACTGTTTTTT	TRBD1	few	TRBV28	TRBJ1-4
CASSLGGLAESNEQFF	TGCGCCAGCAGCTTGGGGGGGCTAGCGGAGAGCAATGAGCAGTTCTTC	NA	few	TRBV5-1	TRBJ2-1
CASSPWGEFGIQYF	TGTGCCAGCAGCCCATGGGGGGAGTTTGGCATTCAGTACTTC	NA	many	TRBV7-2	TRBJ2-4
CRGGGGLTDTQYF	TGCAGGGGGGGAGGGGGCCTCACAGATACGCAGTATTTT	NA	many	TRBV29-1	TRBJ2-3
CASSPQGPGSQPQHF	TGTGCCAGCAGCCCGCAGGGACCCGGGAGTCAGCCCCAGCATTTT	NA	many	TRBV7-2	TRBJ1-5
CASSQWTSGSEHYF	TGTGCCAGCAGCCAGTGGACTAGCGGGAGCGAGCATTACTTC	TRBD2	once	TRBV3-1	TRBJ2-7
CASSLGNSNQPQHF	TGTGCCAGCAGCTTAGGGAATAGCAATCAGCCCCAGCATTTT	NA	many	TRBV7-2	TRBJ1-5
CASSSRLGGLETQYF	TGTGCCAGCAGTTCACGGTTGGGGGGGCTAGAGACCCAGTACTTC	NA	many	TRBV28	TRBJ2-5
CASSPTSFDGTPVSYEQYF	TGTGCCAGCAGCCCGACCTCTTTTGACGGGACACCCGTCTCCTACGAGCAGTACTTC	NA	many	TRBV7-9	TRBJ2-7
CASSPRGLAFDSNQPQHF	TGCGCCAGCAGCCCGAGGGGGTTAGCATTTGATAGCAATCAGCCCCAGCATTTT	NA	many	TRBV5-1	TRBJ1-5
CASSPGWGQNTEAFF	TGTGCCAGCAGCCCCGGGTGGGGACAGAACACTGAAGCTTTCTTT	NA	many	TRBV7-3	TRBJ1-1
CAIGTGYYGYTF	TGTGCCATCGGGACAGGGTACTATGGCTACACCTTC	TRBD1	NA	TRBV10-3	TRBJ1-2
CASSLTGVNIQYF	TGTGCCAGCAGCCTGACAGGGGTAAACATTCAGTACTTC	TRBD1	once	TRBV5-4	TRBJ2-4
CASSYWGGEAFF	TGTGCCAGCAGTTACTGGGGGGGCGAAGCTTTCTTT	NA	many	TRBV6-5	TRBJ1-1
CASSLRGYQETQYF	TGTGCCAGCAGTTTGAGGGGGTACCAAGAGACCCAGTACTTC	NA	many	TRBV28	TRBJ2-5
CASSQDIRAAGANVLTF	TGTGCCAGCAGCCAAGATATTCGGGCTGCGGGGGCCAACGTCCTGACTTTC	NA	NA	TRBV14	TRBJ2-6
CASSLEKGYWAFF	TGTGCCAGCAGCTTAGAGAAGGGGTATTGGGCTTTCTTT	NA	many	TRBV7-2	TRBJ1-1
CASSLAGTEEAFF	TGCGCCAGCAGCTTGGCTGGGACAGAAGAAGCTTTCTTT	TRBD1	few	TRBV5-1	TRBJ1-1
CASSRGFGVETQYF	TGTGCCAGCAGCCGGGGGTTTGGGGTGGAGACCCAGTACTTC	NA	NA	TRBV7-2	TRBJ2-5
CASSPGGRPFNQPQHF	TGCGCCAGCAGCCCAGGGGGACGGCCTTTCAATCAGCCCCAGCATTTT	TRBD1	NA	TRBV4-3	TRBJ1-5
CASSYQRGNEQFF	TGTGCCAGCAGTTACCAGCGGGGTAATGAGCAGTTCTTC	TRBD2	many	TRBV6-2/TRBV6-3	TRBJ2-1
CASSQRTLGAFF	TGTGCCAGCAGCCAGCGAACACTGGGAGCTTTCTTT	NA	many	TRBV7-2	TRBJ1-1
CASSLRSENSPLHF	TGTGCCAGCAGCTTAAGGTCAGAAAATTCACCCCTCCACTTT	NA	NA	TRBV7-9	TRBJ1-6
CASSRRGASGNTIYF	TGTGCCAGCAGCCGTCGGGGGGCATCTGGAAACACCATATATTTT	NA	many	TRBV7-2	TRBJ1-3
CASSPWGQSAGDTQYF	TGTGCCAGCAGCCCGTGGGGACAGTCGGCGGGAGATACGCAGTATTTT	TRBD1	many	TRBV7-6	TRBJ2-3
CSVRDRAFSYEQYF	TGCAGCGTTCGGGACAGGGCCTTCTCCTACGAGCAGTACTTC	TRBD1	NA	TRBV29-1	TRBJ2-7
CASSLRLNQPQHF	TGTGCCAGCAGCTTACGGCTTAATCAGCCCCAGCATTTT	NA	many	TRBV7-8	TRBJ1-5
CSARLAGGVNEQFF	TGCAGCGCTCGACTAGCGGGAGGGGTAAATGAGCAGTTCTTC	TRBD2	few	TRBV29-1	TRBJ2-1